This T cell receptor (beta chain) was documented in a study of shared clonotypes between healthy human individuals. Study results and limitations: Naive subsets typically showed greater estimated richness than memory subsets.

The V gene's germline CDR1 is SEHNR and CDR2 FQNEAQ (reference sequence). Germline trimming cut 5 bases from V and 5 bases from J; bases unmatched to any gene: 14. CDR3 length: 16 amino acids. For this clone: What it binds is unknown.

The input for sorted-subset replicate PCRs was around 0.2 ug DNA, 25,000 to 35,000 T cell genomes. Only in-frame clones appear in the TCRdb table, and some are missing; sequencing was by immunoSEQ multiplex PCR. The sample carries about 1.5 million clones, roughly 98% recorded once. The sequencing input was naive CD4+ T cells sorted from blood. Indicated subset: CD45RA+ positively selected. This clonotype was sampled from a man in his thirties or forties in good health. The chain uses TRBV7-9 and TRBJ2-7; 8 bases align to TRBD2. As DNA, the CDR3 is TGTGCCAGCAGCCGAAGGCCAGCGGGAGATATGGACGAGCAGTACTTC. As protein: CASSRRPAGDMDEQYF.